This T cell receptor beta chain appears in the sequencing data of a study of TIL therapy for anti-PD-1-resistant metastatic lung cancer (dated by TCRdb to the early 2020s). Regarding the research as a whole: Before any PD-1/PD-L1 blockade was given, tumors were harvested, nivolumab was then administered, and patients who progressed went on to receive lymphodepletion, an infusion of expanded TIL, and IL-2. Enrolled patients had a median age of approximately 49 years (range about 38-85) and a median tumor PD-L1 proportion score of approximately 6.6%. Most of the cohort had lung adenocarcinoma, including a handful of EGFR-mutant tumors and two ALK-rearranged tumors, and half of the patients were either current or former smokers. Across the cohort, whole-exome sequencing showed a median non-synonymous tumor mutation burden of less than 1.7 mutations per megabase. Clonotypes were tracked across tumor, expanded TIL product and serial blood samples by T cell receptor beta sequencing of tumor and peripheral blood.

Reading the label with the study, this specimen's time point is: pre-treatment sample, taken before nivolumab and TIL therapy. A phase I trial run at two centers enrolled adults with stage 4 NSCLC between late 2017 and 2020. Samples were obtained from a single-arm, open-label phase I trial in which tumor-infiltrating lymphocyte therapy with nivolumab was evaluated in advanced non-small cell lung cancer. Mononuclear cells from blood collected in EDTA tubes were isolated on a Ficoll gradient and snap-frozen as pellets, and DNA was then extracted using a Qiagen mini-prep kit. Study-wide findings and limitations: Clonotypes from the infused TIL partially replaced the baseline peripheral repertoire and then declined over months, and persistence showed no apparent association with response. The cohort was highly selected, with more treatment-naive, never-smoker and oncogene-addicted patients than typical, limiting generalizability. The study protocol defined all tumor marker inferences as exploratory.

TCR beta CDR3 regions were amplified from genomic DNA by bias-controlled multiplex PCR with the immunoSEQ v3 hsTCRB kit. TCR libraries were sequenced on an Illumina NextSeq 500 to about 2.1 million read pairs for survey level or roughly 5-6.5 million for deep level. Per the source publication's procedure: V, D and J genes were assigned, non-productive sequences were removed, and clonality was reported by immunoSEQ Analyzer software. Repertoires were compared by productive Simpson clonality and by the Morisita overlap index of productive TRB rearrangements between infused TIL and blood. For each clone in blood, the absolute clonotype count was estimated by multiplying the lymphocyte count by the CD3+ fraction and by the clone's productive frequency. TCRdb took this table from immuneACCESS and kept in-frame rearrangements with V and J called. Such tables lack part of the clones; where checked against another copy, unresolved V genes explain under half of the gap, and the rest is unexplained. From that table come the V and J calls and clone size; the DNA was used to work out D and trimming. The table for this sample lists under 20,000 clones; about 75% of them were counted only once. The top ten constitute roughly 7.1% of the sample.

About this clone itself: Its antigen is unknown. The record has no base qualities; no much larger clone is one base away.

This sequence originates from a person aged 25 to 80 with non-small cell lung cancer. Source: blood, taken at baseline.

CDR3 reads: CASSPHSGSVSYEQYF. The sequence in DNA is TGTGCCAGCAGCCCCCATAGCGGGAGCGTCTCCTACGAGCAGTACTTC. In this chain, TRBV9 is recombined with TRBJ2-7; TRBD2 aligns with 9 central bases. Sequences SGDLS (CDR1) and YYNGEE (CDR2) are obtained from the germline V gene. The CDR3, from cysteine to phenylalanine, totals 16 residues. Solely the CDR3 DNA is kept, with 48 bases framed from the first base. Relative to germline, V is missing 4 bases and J is missing 0 bases, with 8 bases of the junction outside any gene match. Here the CDR3 is joined to the reference TRBV9 and TRBJ2-7 genes, and the full variable domain is: DSGVTQTPKHLITATGQRVTLRCSPRSGDLSVYWYQQSLDQGLQFLIQYYNGEERAKGNILERFSAQQFPDLHSELNLSSLELGDSALYFCASSPHSGSVSYEQYFGPGTRLTVT.